This note documents a single T cell receptor beta chain sequence. What antigen it recognizes has not been identified. No clone much larger than this one lies a single base away; base qualities are absent. The data belong to a study of post-analysis software for immune sequencing data (dated by TCRdb to between 2014 and 2017). Background on the whole study: The recorded disease courses included relapsing-remitting, secondary progressive and progressive-relapsing multiple sclerosis, and some patients had no subtype annotation. The patient repertoires were compared against roughly 12 previously published healthy control repertoires obtained from donors aged about 6 to 28 years. A subset of samples was prepared in parallel using single-end sample barcoding, then pooled and co-amplified after Illumina adapter ligation. What the study reported, not specific to this receptor: The control group was slightly older than the multiple sclerosis patient group. When samples were clustered directly using the F measure, samples prepared in the same batch co-clustered strongly, which prompted a batch-effect correction. Patients showed significantly higher frequencies than controls for several TRBV segments, among them TRBV5-6, TRBV5-1 and TRBV20-1. Significantly lower normalized Chao1 diversity was found in multiple sclerosis patients than in controls, suggesting substantial peripheral T-cell clonal expansion.

The germline V gene (reference sequence) sets CDR1 to LGHDT and CDR2 to YNNKEL. V is cut by 1 base and J by 2 bases, and the space between the germline ends is 10 bases. The CDR3 measures 15 amino acids from cysteine to phenylalanine. Solely the CDR3 DNA is kept, with 45 bases framed from the first base. The library was generated by PCR. The sequencer listed for this sample is Illumina HiSeq 2500. Unique molecular identifiers were incorporated into TCR beta cDNA libraries to reduce PCR and sequencing biases. Roughly 500,000 cDNA molecules were obtained for every 1 to 10 million input T cells, so each molecule roughly corresponded to one T cell. Patient libraries were prepared and sequenced with the same protocol used for the earlier healthy control dataset. Samples belonging to the same batch were prepared together, multiplexed and sequenced on a shared HiSeq lane. Per the original workflow: Raw barcoded reads were processed with MIGEC, and single-read molecular identifier groups were discarded before consensus assembly and CDR3 extraction. Clonotype tables were post-analysed with VDJtools, normalizing diversity by down-sampling all datasets to the smallest sample size. In repertoire overlap clustering, CDR3 amino acid sequences, but not nucleotide sequences, were matched to correct batch-related cross-sample contamination. TCRdb's own reprocessing of the public reads used fastp at Q25 and MiXCR and kept productive beta chains. One record per CDR3 amino acid sequence lists the most common genes and DNA. TCRdb, not the authors, supplied the V and J calls. This sample is represented by roughly 670,000 distinct CDR3 sequences; over 45% of them were singletons. In total, the top ten clones hold roughly 12% of the sample.

To demonstrate the VDJtools post-analysis software, the study profiled TCR beta repertoires from the peripheral blood of under 15 young patients with multiple sclerosis. The multiple sclerosis patients were children and adolescents between roughly 6 and 16 years of age. Specimen: blood. The chain uses TRBV3-1 and TRBJ2-3, with no confidently assigned D gene. This receptor was taken from a girl aged 2 to 10 with multiple sclerosis. The DNA reads as follows: TGTGCCAGCAGCCAAGTCTCCCGGCCCACAGATACGCAGTATTTT. It is translated as CASSQVSRPTDTQYF.